Included here is one T cell receptor (beta chain) sequence, with context. No cognate antigen has been identified for it. Per-base qualities were not stored, and no clone one base away is much larger. TCRbeta CDR3 regions were amplified from genomic DNA using the immunoSEQ Assay, a bias-controlled multiplex PCR. In the original analysis: The number of nucleated cells in each sample was estimated by amplification of reference gene primers within the assay. Sequence reads were collapsed and filtered to measure the absolute abundance of every unique TCRbeta CDR3 rearrangement. For each sample, productive Simpson clonality was calculated as the square root of Simpson's diversity index over productive rearrangements. The table comes from immuneACCESS by way of TCRdb, which keeps in-frame sequences with V and J called. Part of the clones is missing from these tables; in studies checked, under half for an unresolved V gene and the rest for unknown reasons. Clone size and V and J calls were adopted from that table, with D and trimming inferred from the DNA. This sample lists hundreds of thousands of clones; 81% were detected once. The top ten clonotypes cover around 7% of the sample.

The source of the sample is a study of blood T cell repertoires in COVID-19 (dated by TCRdb to the early 2020s). Study-level background: Samples from collaborators originated in the United States, Italy and Spain and spanned both the acute and convalescent phases of COVID-19. Samples were obtained from the ongoing ImmuneRACE study (first 160 participants) and from about 1,300 subjects provided by 6 global collaborators. Nearly every sample came with metadata listing a de-identified subject ID, COVID-19 status, age in years and sex. The repertoires were released in a freely available public database intended as a resource for research on the immune response to SARS-CoV-2. Where HLA class I and class II types were available, the types were taken from metadata supplied by the sample provider, not from assay-based typing. Deeply sampled blood TCRbeta repertoires from subjects exposed to, actively infected with, or recovered from COVID-19 were included in the dataset. The material from the prospective study consisted of cDNA or gDNA derived from T cells, B-cell-depleted T cells, or PBMCs.

The research as a whole found: The amount of clinical and demographic metadata varied by source and participant and was provided uncurated.

V is trimmed back by 4 bases and J by 5 bases, and the junction contains 10 bases that no gene match accounts for. Per the germline V gene (reference sequence), SEHNR is the CDR1 and FQNEAQ is the CDR2. The CDR3 holds 15 amino acids from the cysteine to the phenylalanine. The retained sequence is limited to the CDR3, 45 bases, with the frame set at the first base. One collaborating source in Seattle enrolled patients during active infection and followed them longitudinally through the course of disease. Whole blood was collected in K2EDTA tubes by collaborating institutions according to the institutions' own protocols. For TCRbeta analysis, collaborators shipped samples in one of three forms: frozen whole blood, isolated PBMCs, or DNA extracted from either of those sample types.

The sample comprised peripheral blood. The chain is encoded by TRBV7-9 joined to TRBJ1-1; 7 nucleotides in the junction match TRBD1. This clonotype was obtained from a woman of 80 years or more with COVID-19, enrolled during active disease. The CDR3 amino acid sequence is: CASSSPGQEGTEAFF. The DNA is as follows: TGTGCCAGCAGCTCCCCTGGACAGGAGGGGACTGAAGCTTTCTTT. Reference TRBV7-9 and TRBJ1-1 proteins supply the regions before and after the CDR3; the full variable domain is: DTGVSQNPRHKITKRGQNVTFRCDPISEHNRLYWYRQTLGQGPEFLTYFQNEAQLEKSRLLSDRFSAERPKGSFSTLEIQRTEQGDSAMYLCASSSPGQEGTEAFFGQGTRLTVV.